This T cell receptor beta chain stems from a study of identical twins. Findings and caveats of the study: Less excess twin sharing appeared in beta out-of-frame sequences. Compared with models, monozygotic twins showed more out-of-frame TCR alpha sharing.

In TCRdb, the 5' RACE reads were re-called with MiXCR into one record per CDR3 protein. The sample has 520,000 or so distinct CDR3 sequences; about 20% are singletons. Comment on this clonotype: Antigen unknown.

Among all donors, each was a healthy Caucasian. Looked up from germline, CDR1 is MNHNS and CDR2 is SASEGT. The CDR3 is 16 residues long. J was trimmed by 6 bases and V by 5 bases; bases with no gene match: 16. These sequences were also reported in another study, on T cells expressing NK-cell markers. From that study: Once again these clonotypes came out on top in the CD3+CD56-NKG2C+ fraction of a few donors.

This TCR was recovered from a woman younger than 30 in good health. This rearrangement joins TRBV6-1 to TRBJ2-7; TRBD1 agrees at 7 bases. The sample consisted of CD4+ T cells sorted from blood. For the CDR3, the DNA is TGTGCCAGCAGTCGTTCCCGATACACACAGGGGAGCGAGCAGTACTTC. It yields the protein CASSRSRYTQGSEQYF.